This T cell receptor beta chain was documented in a study of cytomegalovirus exposure and HLA in healthy donors. This PCR relied on a set of 60 Vbeta primers and 13 Jbeta primers. Clones were sequenced by immunoSEQ multiplex PCR, and TCRdb holds only the in-frame ones, with some missing. Here the sample spans roughly 110,000 clones, approximately 83% being singletons. Study findings and constraints: Under 20,000 TCR beta sequences were associated with HLA alleles at 0.05 false discovery rate in a later analysis.

Concerning this clone: Its matching antigen is unknown.

This CDR3 is built from 16 residues. Germline CDR1 SNHLY, CDR2 FYNNEI. The germline V and J ends were trimmed by 3 bases and 2 bases, with 11 bases remaining between them. The specimen was PBMCs. The rearrangement uses TRBV2 and TRBJ2-6; D is uncertain. The receptor was derived from a woman aged 18-30 years in good health and CMV-seronegative. This chain's CDR3 is CASSDRFRTGANVLTF. For the CDR3, the DNA is TGTGCCAGCAGTGACAGGTTCCGAACTGGGGCCAACGTCCTGACTTTC. The variable domain in full, with the rest retrieved from reference TRBV2 and TRBJ2-6, is EPEVTQTPSHQVTQMGQEVILRCVPISNHLYFYWYRQILGQKVEFLVSFYNNEISEKSEIFDDQFSVERPDGSNFTLKIRSTKLEDSAMYFCASSDRFRTGANVLTFGAGSRLTVL.